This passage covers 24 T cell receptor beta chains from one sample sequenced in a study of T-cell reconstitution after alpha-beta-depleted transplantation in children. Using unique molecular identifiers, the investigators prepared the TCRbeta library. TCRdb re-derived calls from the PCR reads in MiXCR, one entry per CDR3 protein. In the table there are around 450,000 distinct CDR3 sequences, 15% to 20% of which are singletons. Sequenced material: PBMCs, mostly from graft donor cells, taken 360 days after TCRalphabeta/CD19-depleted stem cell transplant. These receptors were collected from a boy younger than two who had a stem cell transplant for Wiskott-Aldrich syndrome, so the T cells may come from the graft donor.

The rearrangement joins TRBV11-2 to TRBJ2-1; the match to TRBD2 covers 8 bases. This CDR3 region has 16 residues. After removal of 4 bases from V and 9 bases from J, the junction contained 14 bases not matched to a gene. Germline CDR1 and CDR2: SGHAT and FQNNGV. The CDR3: CASSSPTGTRAGEQFF. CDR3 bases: TGTGCCAGCAGCTCTCCCACCGGGACTAGAGCTGGTGAGCAGTTCTTC.

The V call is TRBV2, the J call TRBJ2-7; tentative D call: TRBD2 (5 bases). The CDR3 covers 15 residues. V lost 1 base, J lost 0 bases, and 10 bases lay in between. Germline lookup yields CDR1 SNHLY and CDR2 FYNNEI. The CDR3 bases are TGTGCCAGCAGTGAAGGGACTTCGGCCTCCTACGAGCAGTACTTC. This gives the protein CASSEGTSASYEQYF.

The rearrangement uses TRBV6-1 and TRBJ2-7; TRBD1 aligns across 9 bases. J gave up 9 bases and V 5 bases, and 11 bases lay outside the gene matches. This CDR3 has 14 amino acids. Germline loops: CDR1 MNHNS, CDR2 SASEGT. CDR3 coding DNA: TGTGCCAGCAGTCCACCGGGACAGGGCAGGTGGCAGTACTTC. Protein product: CASSPPGQGRWQYF.

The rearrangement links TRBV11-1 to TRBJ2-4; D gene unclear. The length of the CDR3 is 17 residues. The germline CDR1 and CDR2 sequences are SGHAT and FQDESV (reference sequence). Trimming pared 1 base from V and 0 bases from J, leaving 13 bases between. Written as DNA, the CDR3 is TGTGCCAGCAGCTTAGGAGAAAGGTTTTTAGCCAAAAACATTCAGTACTTC. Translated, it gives CASSLGERFLAKNIQYF.

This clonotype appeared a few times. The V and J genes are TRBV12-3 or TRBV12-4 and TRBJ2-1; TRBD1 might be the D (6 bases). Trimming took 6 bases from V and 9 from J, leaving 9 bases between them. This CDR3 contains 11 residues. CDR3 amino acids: CASRQGSEQFF. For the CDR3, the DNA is TGTGCCAGCAGGCAGGGGAGTGAGCAGTTCTTC.

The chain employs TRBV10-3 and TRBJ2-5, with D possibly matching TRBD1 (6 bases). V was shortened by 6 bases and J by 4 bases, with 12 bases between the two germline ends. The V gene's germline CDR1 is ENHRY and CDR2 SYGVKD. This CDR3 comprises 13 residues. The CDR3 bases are TGTGCCATCAGGCCAGGGGCGATAGAGACCCAGTACTTC. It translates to CAIRPGAIETQYF.

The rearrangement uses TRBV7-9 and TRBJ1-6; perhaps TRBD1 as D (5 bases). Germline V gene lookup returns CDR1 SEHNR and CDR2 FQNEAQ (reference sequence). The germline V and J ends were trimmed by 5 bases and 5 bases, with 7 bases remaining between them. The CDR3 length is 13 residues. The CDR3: CASSPGHNSPLHF. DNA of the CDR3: TGTGCCAGCAGCCCGGGACATAATTCACCCCTCCACTTT.

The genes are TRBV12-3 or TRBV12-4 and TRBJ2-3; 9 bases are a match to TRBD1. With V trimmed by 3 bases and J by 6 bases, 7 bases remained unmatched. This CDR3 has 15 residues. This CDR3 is CASSFWGQGLDTQYF. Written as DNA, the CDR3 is TGTGCCAGCAGTTTTTGGGGACAGGGTTTGGATACGCAGTATTTT.

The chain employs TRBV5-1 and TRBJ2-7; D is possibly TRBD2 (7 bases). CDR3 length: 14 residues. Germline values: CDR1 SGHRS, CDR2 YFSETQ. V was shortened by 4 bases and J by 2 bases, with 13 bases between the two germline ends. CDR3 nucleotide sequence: TGCGCCAGCAGCAGCGGGACACTAACCTACGAGCAGTACTTC. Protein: CASSSGTLTYEQYF. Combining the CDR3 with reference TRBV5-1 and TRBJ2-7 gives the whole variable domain KAGVTQTPRYLIKTRGQQVTLSCSPISGHRSVSWYQQTPGQGLQFLFEYFSETQRNKGNFPGRFSGRQFSNSRSEMNVSTLELGDSALYLCASSSGTLTYEQYFGPGTRLTVT.

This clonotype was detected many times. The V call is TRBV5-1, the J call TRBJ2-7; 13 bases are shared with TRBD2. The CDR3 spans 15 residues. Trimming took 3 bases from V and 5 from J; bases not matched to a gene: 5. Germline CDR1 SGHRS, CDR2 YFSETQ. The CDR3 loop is CASSWTSGRRNEQYF. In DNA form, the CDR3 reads TGCGCCAGCAGCTGGACTAGCGGGAGAAGGAACGAGCAGTACTTC.

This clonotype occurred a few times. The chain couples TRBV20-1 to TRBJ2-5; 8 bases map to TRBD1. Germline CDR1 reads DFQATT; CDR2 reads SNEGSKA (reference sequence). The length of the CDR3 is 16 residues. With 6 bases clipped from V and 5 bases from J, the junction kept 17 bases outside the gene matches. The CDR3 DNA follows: TGCAGTGCGTACGGGACAGGCCAAAAAAAAGAGGAGACCCAGTACTTC. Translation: CSAYGTGQKKEETQYF.

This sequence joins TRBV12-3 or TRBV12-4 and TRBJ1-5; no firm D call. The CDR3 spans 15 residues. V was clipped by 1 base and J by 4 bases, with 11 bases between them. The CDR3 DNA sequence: TGTGCCAGCAGTTTAGGTCCCGTTCATAATCAGCCCCAGCATTTT. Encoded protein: CASSLGPVHNQPQHF.

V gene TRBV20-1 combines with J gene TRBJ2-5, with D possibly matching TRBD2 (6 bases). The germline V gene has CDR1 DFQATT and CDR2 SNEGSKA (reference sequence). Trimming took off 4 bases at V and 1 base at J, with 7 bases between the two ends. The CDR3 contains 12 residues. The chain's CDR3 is CSATGLQETQYF. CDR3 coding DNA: TGCAGTGCTACGGGACTCCAAGAGACCCAGTACTTC.

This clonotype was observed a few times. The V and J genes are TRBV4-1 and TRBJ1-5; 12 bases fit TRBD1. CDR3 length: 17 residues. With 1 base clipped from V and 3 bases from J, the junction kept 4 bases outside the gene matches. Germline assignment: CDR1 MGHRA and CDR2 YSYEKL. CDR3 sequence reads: CASSQAQGQGANQPQHF. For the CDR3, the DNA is TGCGCCAGCAGCCAAGCCCAGGGACAGGGGGCCAATCAGCCCCAGCATTTT.

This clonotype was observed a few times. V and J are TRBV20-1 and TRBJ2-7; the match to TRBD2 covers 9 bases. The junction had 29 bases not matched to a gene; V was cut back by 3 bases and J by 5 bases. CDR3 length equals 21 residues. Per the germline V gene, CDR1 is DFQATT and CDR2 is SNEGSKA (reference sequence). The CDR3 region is CSARGLAGTYVMNRLGDEQYF. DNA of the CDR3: TGCAGTGCTAGGGGTCTAGCGGGGACCTACGTAATGAACAGGCTGGGGGACGAGCAGTACTTC.

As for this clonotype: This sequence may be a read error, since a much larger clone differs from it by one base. CDR3 sequence (DNA): TGTGCCAGCAGCTTATACAGCTCCTATGGCTACACCTTC. This encodes CASSLYSSYGYTF. The V and J genes are TRBV7-9 and TRBJ1-2; D call uncertain. Germline V lookup: CDR1 SEHNR, CDR2 FQNEAQ (reference sequence). The length of the CDR3 is 13 residues. Trimming took off 2 bases at V and 4 bases at J, with 8 bases between the two ends. Drawing the rest from reference TRBV7-9 and TRBJ1-2, the complete variable domain is DTGVSQNPRHKITKRGQNVTFRCDPISEHNRLYWYRQTLGQGPEFLTYFQNEAQLEKSRLLSDRFSAERPKGSFSTLEIQRTEQGDSAMYLCASSLYSSYGYTFGSGTRLTVV.

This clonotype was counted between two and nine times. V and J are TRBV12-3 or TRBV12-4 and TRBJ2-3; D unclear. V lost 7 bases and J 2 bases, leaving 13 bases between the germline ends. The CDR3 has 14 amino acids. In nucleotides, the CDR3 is TGTGCCAGCACCCTCAGAGATCTCACAGATACGCAGTATTTT. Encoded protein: CASTLRDLTDTQYF.

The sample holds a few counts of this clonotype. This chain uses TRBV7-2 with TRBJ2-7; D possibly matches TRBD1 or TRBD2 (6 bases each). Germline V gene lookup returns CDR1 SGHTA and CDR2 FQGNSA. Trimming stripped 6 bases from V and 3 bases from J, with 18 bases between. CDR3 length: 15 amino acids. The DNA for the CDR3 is TGTGCCAGCAGTCCCGTAGGGGGGTACCGCTACGAGCAGTACTTC. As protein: CASSPVGGYRYEQYF.

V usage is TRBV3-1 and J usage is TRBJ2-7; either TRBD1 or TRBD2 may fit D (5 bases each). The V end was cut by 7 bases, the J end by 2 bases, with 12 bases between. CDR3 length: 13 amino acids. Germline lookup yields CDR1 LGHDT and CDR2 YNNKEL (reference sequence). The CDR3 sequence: CASNKRTPYEQYF. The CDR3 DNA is TGTGCCAGCAACAAGCGGACACCCTACGAGCAGTACTTC.

In DNA, the CDR3 is TGTGCCAGCAGCGTAGCCCCCGGGTCCTCGAACGGGTACAATGAGCAGTTCTTC. Translation gives CASSVAPGSSNGYNEQFF. The V call is TRBV9, the J call TRBJ2-1; D is ambiguous. V dropped 0 bases and J dropped 4 bases, with 20 bases sitting between them. Germline V CDR1 and CDR2: SGDLS, YYNGEE. The CDR3 is made up of 18 amino acids.

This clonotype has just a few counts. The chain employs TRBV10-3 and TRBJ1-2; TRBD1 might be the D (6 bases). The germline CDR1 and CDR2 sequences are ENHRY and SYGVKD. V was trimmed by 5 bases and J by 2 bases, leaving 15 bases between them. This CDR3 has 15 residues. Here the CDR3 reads CAISTGNVKNYGYTF. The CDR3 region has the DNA TGTGCCATCAGTACAGGGAATGTGAAGAACTATGGCTACACCTTC.

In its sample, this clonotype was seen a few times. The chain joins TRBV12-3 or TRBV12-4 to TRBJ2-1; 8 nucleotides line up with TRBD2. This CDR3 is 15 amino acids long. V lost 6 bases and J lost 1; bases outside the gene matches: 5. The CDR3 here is CASSGLAPSYNEQFF. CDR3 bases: TGTGCCAGCAGCGGACTAGCACCATCCTACAATGAGCAGTTCTTC.

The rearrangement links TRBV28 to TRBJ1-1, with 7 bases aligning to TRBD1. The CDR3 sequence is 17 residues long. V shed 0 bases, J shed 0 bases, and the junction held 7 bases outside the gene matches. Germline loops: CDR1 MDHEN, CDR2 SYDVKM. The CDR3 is CASSLWKTGTLNTEAFF. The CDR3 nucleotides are TGTGCCAGCAGTTTATGGAAGACAGGGACCTTGAACACTGAAGCTTTCTTT.

The CDR3 spells CASSYSFRTHAPRELFF. For the CDR3, the DNA is TGTGCCAGCAGTTACTCGTTTCGGACGCACGCCCCCCGGGAGCTGTTTTTT. This chain joins TRBV6-2 or TRBV6-3 and TRBJ2-2, with D uncertain. Germline lookup yields CDR1 MNHEY and CDR2 SVGEGT. V lost 0 bases to trimming and J lost 9 bases, with 20 bases between them. The CDR3 has 17 residues.